This TCR beta chain is from a study of quantifying T cell responses using KT2 cells. The overall study: RNA was reverse transcribed with TCR alpha and beta constant-region primers.

A note on this clonotype: Its matching antigen is unknown.

General observations from the study: Very high KT2 spike-in numbers caused saturation in KT2 sequence detection.

A single-stranded UMI oligo with SP2 sequence was ligated to cDNA 3' ends. The first PCR ran 4 to 5 cycles with an equimolar RC1.1 and RC1.2 beta primer mix. TCRdb reprocessed the UMI-ligation and nested PCR reads with MiXCR, giving one entry per CDR3 protein. The repertoire holds tens of thousands of distinct CDR3 sequences, 7.3% seen once, with 15% to 19% in the top ten. Known numbers of the T cell clone KT2 were added to PBMC. Sequenced: PBMCs spiked with cells of the T cell clone KT2. The source of this sequence is a human donor.

The DNA for the CDR3 is TGTGCCAGCAGCGGGGCGAGAGAAGAAAAACTGTTTTTT. Translation gives CASSGAREEKLFF. The chain employs TRBV6-1 and TRBJ1-4; weak D call: TRBD1 (5 bases). CDR3 length: 13 amino acids. The V end was cut by 6 bases, the J end by 8 bases, with 13 bases between. Germline V gene lookup returns CDR1 MNHNS and CDR2 SASEGT.